The entry below gives a single T cell receptor (beta chain) sequence along with its context. The antigen this receptor binds is unknown. No per-base quality is available; no much larger clone lies one base away. Taken from the germline V gene (reference sequence), the CDR1 and CDR2 loops are MNHNY and SVGAGI. Taken from cysteine to phenylalanine, the CDR3 has 15 residues. The DNA shown is the 45-base CDR3, in frame from base 1. Clipping removes 2 bases from V and 5 bases from J, with 6 as the unmatched junction base count. Library prep was done by the immunoSEQ multiplex PCR assay. TCRdb carries this immuneACCESS record with in-frame sequences only. Its versions omit some clonotypes, under half of them owing to an unresolved V gene in the studies checked, with the rest unexplained. The table for this sample lists about 81,000 clones; about 94% of them were counted only once. 2.5% of the sample goes to the ten largest clones.

The sample comes from a study of T cell changes during pregnancy in multiple sclerosis (dated by TCRdb to the late 2010s). About the study as a whole: The study examined how the T cell repertoire changed over the course of pregnancy in women with multiple sclerosis.

The V and J genes are TRBV6-6 and TRBJ2-1, with 7 bases in between that match TRBD2. The sequenced sample was peripheral blood, obtained in the third trimester of pregnancy. This receptor was obtained from a female donor with multiple sclerosis, enrolled in a pregnancy study. The CDR3 region reads CASSYPWGGDNEQFF. The bases read TGTGCCAGCAGTTACCCGTGGGGGGGAGACAATGAGCAGTTCTTC.